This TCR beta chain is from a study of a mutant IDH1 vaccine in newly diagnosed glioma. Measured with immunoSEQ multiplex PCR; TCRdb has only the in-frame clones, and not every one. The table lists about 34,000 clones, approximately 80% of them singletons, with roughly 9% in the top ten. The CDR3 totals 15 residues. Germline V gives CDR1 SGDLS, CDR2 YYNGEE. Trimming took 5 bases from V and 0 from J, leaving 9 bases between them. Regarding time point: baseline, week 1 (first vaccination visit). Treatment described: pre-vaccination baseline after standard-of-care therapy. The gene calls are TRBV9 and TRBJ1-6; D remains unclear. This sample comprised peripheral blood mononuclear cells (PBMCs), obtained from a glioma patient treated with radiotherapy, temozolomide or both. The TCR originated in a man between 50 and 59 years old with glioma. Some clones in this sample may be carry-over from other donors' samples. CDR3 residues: CASSPSGSYNSPLHF. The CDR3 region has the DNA TGTGCCAGCAGTCCCTCGGGCTCCTATAATTCACCCCTCCACTTT.